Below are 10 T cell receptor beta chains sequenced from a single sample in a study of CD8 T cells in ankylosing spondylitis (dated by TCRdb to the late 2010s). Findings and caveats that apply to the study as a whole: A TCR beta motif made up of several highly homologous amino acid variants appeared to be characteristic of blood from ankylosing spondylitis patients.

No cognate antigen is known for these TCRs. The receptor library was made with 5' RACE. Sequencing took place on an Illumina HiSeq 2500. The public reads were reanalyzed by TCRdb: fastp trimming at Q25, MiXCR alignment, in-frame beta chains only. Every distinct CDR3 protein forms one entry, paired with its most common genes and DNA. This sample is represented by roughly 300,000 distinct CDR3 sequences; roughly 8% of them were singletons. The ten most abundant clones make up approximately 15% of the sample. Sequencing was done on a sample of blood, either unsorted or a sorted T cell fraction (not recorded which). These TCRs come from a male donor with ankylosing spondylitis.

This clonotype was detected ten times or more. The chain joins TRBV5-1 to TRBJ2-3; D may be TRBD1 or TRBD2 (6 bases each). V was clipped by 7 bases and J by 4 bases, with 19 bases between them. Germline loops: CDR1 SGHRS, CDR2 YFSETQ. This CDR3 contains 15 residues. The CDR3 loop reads CASLKGGGGSDTQYF. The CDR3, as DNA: TGCGCCAGCCTCAAAGGGGGAGGAGGTTCAGATACGCAGTATTTT.

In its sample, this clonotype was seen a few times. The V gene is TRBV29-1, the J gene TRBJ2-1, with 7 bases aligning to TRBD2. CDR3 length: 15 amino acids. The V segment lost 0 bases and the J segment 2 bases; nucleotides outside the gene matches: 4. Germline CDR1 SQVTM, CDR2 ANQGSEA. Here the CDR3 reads CSVEDQAGTYNEQFF. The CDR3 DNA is TGCAGCGTTGAAGATCAAGCGGGGACCTACAATGAGCAGTTCTTC.

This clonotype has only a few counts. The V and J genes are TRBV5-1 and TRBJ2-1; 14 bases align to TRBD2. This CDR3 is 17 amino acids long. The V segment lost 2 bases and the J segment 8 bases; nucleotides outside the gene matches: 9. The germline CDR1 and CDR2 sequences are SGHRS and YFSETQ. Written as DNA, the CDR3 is TGCGCCAGCAGCTTTGGACTAGCGGGAGGATTTTCTCATGAGCAGTTCTTC. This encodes CASSFGLAGGFSHEQFF.

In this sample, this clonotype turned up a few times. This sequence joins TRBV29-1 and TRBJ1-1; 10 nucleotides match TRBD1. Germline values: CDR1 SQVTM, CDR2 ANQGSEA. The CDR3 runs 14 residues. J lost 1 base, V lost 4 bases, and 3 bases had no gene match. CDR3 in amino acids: CSVAGDRGNTEAFF. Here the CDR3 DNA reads TGCAGCGTTGCGGGGGACAGGGGGAACACTGAAGCTTTCTTT.

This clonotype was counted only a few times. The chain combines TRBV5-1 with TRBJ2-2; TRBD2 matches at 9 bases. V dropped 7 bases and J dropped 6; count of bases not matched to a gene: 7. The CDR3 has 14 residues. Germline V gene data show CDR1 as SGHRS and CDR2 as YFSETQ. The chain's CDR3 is CASAAGGGPGELFF. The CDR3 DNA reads TGCGCCAGCGCAGCGGGAGGAGGACCCGGGGAGCTGTTTTTT.

CDR3 protein: CSARLGPSSYEQYF. Written as DNA, the CDR3 is TGCAGCGCTCGGCTAGGGCCCTCCTCCTACGAGCAGTACTTC. The genes are TRBV29-1 and TRBJ2-7; D not resolved. The V gene's germline CDR1 is SQVTM and CDR2 ANQGSEA. The CDR3 runs to 14 residues. V dropped 7 bases and J dropped 0 bases, with 16 bases sitting between them.

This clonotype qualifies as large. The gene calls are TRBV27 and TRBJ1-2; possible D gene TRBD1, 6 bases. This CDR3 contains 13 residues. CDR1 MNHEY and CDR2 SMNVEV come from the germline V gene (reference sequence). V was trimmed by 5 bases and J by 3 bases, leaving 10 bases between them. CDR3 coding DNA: TGTGCCAGCAGTCCTCAGGGGTACTATGGCTACACCTTC. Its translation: CASSPQGYYGYTF.

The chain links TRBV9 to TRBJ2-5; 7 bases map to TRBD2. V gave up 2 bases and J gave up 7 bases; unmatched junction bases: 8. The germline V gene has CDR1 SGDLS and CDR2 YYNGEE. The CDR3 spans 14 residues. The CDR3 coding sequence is TGTGCCAGCAGCGTTGGGGGAGGGGTTGCGACCCAGTACTTC. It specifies CASSVGGGVATQYF.

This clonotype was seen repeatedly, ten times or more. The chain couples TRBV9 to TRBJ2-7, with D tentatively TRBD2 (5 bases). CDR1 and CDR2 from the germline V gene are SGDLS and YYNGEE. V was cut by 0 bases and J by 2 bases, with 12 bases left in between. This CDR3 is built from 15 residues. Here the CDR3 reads CASSVGETITYEQYF. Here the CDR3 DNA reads TGTGCCAGCAGCGTAGGGGAGACAATAACCTACGAGCAGTACTTC.

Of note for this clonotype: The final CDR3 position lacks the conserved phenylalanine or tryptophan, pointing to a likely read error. CDR3 region: CATRDRVDDTQYY. The CDR3 region has the DNA TGTGCCACCCGGGACAGGGTAGACGATACGCAGTATTAT. The rearrangement links TRBV7-8 to TRBJ2-3, with 9 positions matching TRBD1. Trimming took 10 bases from V and 6 from J; bases not matched to a gene: 8. Looked up from germline, CDR1 is SGHVS and CDR2 is FQNEAQ. CDR3 length: 13 residues.